This TCR beta chain derives from a study of blood T cell repertoires in COVID-19. Across the whole study: Donors in the United States, Italy and Spain gave samples during acute or convalescent COVID-19. From T cells, B-cell-depleted T cells, or PBMCs came the material, which was cDNA or gDNA.

Original methodology: Amplification of reference gene primers provided the estimated nucleated cell counts. Method: immunoSEQ multiplex PCR; TCRdb's copy keeps in-frame clones and lacks some. D and trimming come from the DNA, and the V and J calls and clone size come from that table. The top ten clones hold more than 2.5% of a sample with about 74,000 clones, around nine tenths of them seen once. Trimming left V 4 bases short and J 1 base short, with 7 bases between. The CDR3 runs to 13 residues. Germline CDR1 and CDR2: SGHAT and FQNNGV. The chain has TRBV11-2 and TRBJ1-1, with D unresolved. Sequences were obtained from peripheral blood. The source is a man aged 65-85 years with active or convalescent COVID-19. The CDR3 is CASSWQKNTEAFF. CDR3 DNA: TGTGCCAGCAGCTGGCAAAAGAACACTGAAGCTTTCTTT.